These 19 T cell receptor beta chains originate from one sample sequenced in a study of vaccination and CD4 T cells after COVID-19. Sequence data for DNA of cultured CD4+ T cells were generated by the Oncomine TCR Beta short-read assay. Each CDR3 protein is one row after TCRdb ran MiXCR on the PCR reads. The data hold about 22,000 distinct CDR3 sequences, with about 46% observed a single time. These receptors have no identified antigens. Time point denoted: late sampling 161 to 241 days after vaccination in three convalescent patients. Treatment meaning: roughly 11-day PBMC culture with coronavirus spike peptide pools or control peptides (ViraFEST assay). The material was CD4+ T cells from blood, cultured in vitro, obtained about 7 months after SARS-CoV-2 vaccination. The receptors derive from a human donor who had recovered from COVID-19.

This clonotype appeared a few times. The chain couples TRBV20-1 to TRBJ1-1; D gene uncertain. This CDR3 spans 14 amino acids. Germline V gene sequence: CDR1 DFQATT, CDR2 SNEGSKA (reference sequence). V lost 3 bases and J lost 6, with 17 bases in between. The CDR3 DNA sequence: TGCAGTGCTAGCAGGTTTTACGGGGTGGCTGAAGCTTTCTTT. It specifies CSASRFYGVAEAFF.

This clonotype was seen a few times. This chain connects TRBV20-1 to TRBJ2-1; the D gene is possibly TRBD1 (6 bases). Germline V gene sequence: CDR1 DFQATT, CDR2 SNEGSKA (reference sequence). V was shortened by 2 bases and J by 9 bases, with 8 bases between the two germline ends. This CDR3 has 11 amino acids. The CDR3 sequence is CSARRGGEQFF. CDR3 nucleotides: TGCAGTGCTAGAAGAGGGGGTGAGCAGTTCTTC.

This clonotype was observed a handful of times. The V gene is TRBV20-1, the J gene TRBJ1-2; D perhaps matches TRBD1 (5 bases). The CDR3 sequence is 14 residues long. The V and J ends lost 1 base and 6 bases respectively, with 15 bases between them. Germline values: CDR1 DFQATT, CDR2 SNEGSKA (reference sequence). CDR3 in amino acids: CSARAFQGANGYTF. The CDR3 DNA follows: TGCAGTGCTAGAGCCTTTCAGGGAGCTAATGGCTACACCTTC.

This sequence joins TRBV20-1 and TRBJ2-5; the D is unclear. The CDR3 loop spans 14 amino acids. Per the germline V gene, CDR1 is DFQATT and CDR2 is SNEGSKA (reference sequence). V shed 2 bases and J shed 2 bases, with 12 bases lying between them. In DNA form, the CDR3 reads TGCAGTGCTAGACCCTTGCCACAGCAAGAGACCCAGTACTTC. This sequence encodes CSARPLPQQETQYF.

This chain links TRBV20-1 with TRBJ2-7; possible D gene TRBD2, 6 bases. Trimming took off 3 bases at V and 2 bases at J, with 14 bases between the two ends. Looked up from germline, CDR1 is DFQATT and CDR2 is SNEGSKA (reference sequence). The CDR3 extends over 14 amino acids. This CDR3 reads CSARGRRGPYEQYF. CDR3 coding DNA: TGCAGTGCTAGGGGGAGGCGGGGCCCCTACGAGCAGTACTTC.

The chain has TRBV20-1 and TRBJ2-5; 7 nucleotides match TRBD1. This CDR3 region has 14 residues. The V segment lost 2 bases and the J segment 4 bases; nucleotides outside the gene matches: 7. The germline gives CDR1 DFQATT, CDR2 SNEGSKA (reference sequence). CDR3 protein: CSARSDRALETQYF. CDR3 DNA: TGCAGTGCTAGATCCGACAGGGCCTTAGAGACCCAGTACTTC.

This clonotype was seen only a few times. J is TRBJ1-2 and V is TRBV6-1; possible D gene TRBD1, 5 bases. The V end was cut by 10 bases, the J end by 4 bases, with 22 bases between. Germline CDR1 is MNHNS and CDR2 is SASEGT. The length of the CDR3 is 15 residues. The CDR3 DNA reads as TGTGCCACCCAGGGAAGAGGGGCGAGAGGCTATGGCTACACCTTC. This sequence encodes CATQGRGARGYGYTF.

This clonotype was observed once. The chain employs TRBV5-4 and TRBJ2-5, with 11 bases that match TRBD2. CDR3 length equals 15 residues. The germline CDR1 and CDR2 sequences are SGHNT and YYREEE (reference sequence). V dropped 4 bases and J dropped 2; count of bases not matched to a gene: 4. This CDR3 is CASSRGTSGQETQYF. In DNA, the CDR3 is TGTGCCAGCAGCCGAGGGACTAGCGGACAAGAGACCCAGTACTTC.

The chain carries TRBV15 and TRBJ2-1, with TRBD2 identical over 8 bases. CDR1 and CDR2 (germline): LNHNV, YYDKDF (reference sequence). Unmatched junction bases numbered 7, after V lost 1 base and J lost 5 bases. CDR3 length equals 16 residues. The CDR3 nucleotides are TGTGCCACCAGCAGAGGTGGCGGGGGGTTCCACAATGAGCAGTTCTTC. This translates into CATSRGGGGFHNEQFF.

This clonotype came up a few times. CDR3 bases: TGTGCCAGCAGCTTAGGGGGGTCCTATAATTCACCCCTCCACTTT. Translation: CASSLGGSYNSPLHF. The V gene is TRBV7-2, the J gene TRBJ1-6; D may be TRBD1 (5 bases). The CDR3 has 15 amino acids. Germline V CDR1 and CDR2: SGHTA, FQGNSA. V was clipped by 1 base and J by 1 base, with 5 bases between them.

The gene calls are TRBV4-1 and TRBJ2-3, with 8 bases matching TRBD1. V was pared by 4 bases and J by 2 bases, with 2 bases of the junction left unmatched. The germline V gene has CDR1 MGHRA and CDR2 YSYEKL. This CDR3 spans 14 amino acids. The CDR3 is CASSRQGITDTQYF. CDR3 nucleotide sequence: TGCGCCAGCAGCCGACAGGGGATCACAGATACGCAGTATTTT.

The V gene is TRBV10-3, the J gene TRBJ1-1, with 9 bases aligning to TRBD1. The CDR3 sequence is 14 residues long. Germline assignment: CDR1 ENHRY and CDR2 SYGVKD. The ends lost 10 bases at V and 4 bases at J; junction bases unmatched: 10. The CDR3 here is CASRPQQGATEAFF. The CDR3 DNA sequence: TGTGCCAGCAGACCTCAACAGGGGGCCACTGAAGCTTTCTTT.

The rearrangement links TRBV18 to TRBJ2-5, with 9 bases fitting TRBD2. With 1 base clipped from V and 0 bases from J, the junction kept 12 bases outside the gene matches. The CDR3 extends over 19 amino acids. Germline V gene data show CDR1 as KGHSH and CDR2 as LQKENI. The CDR3 DNA reads as TGTGCCAGCTCACCACGCGGTGTGGAGCGGGGGGTTTACCAAGAGACCCAGTACTTC. Translated, it gives CASSPRGVERGVYQETQYF.

The gene calls are TRBV2 and TRBJ2-5; D is ambiguous. Germline V gives CDR1 SNHLY, CDR2 FYNNEI. The CDR3 spans 12 residues. Trimming took 6 bases from V and 4 from J, leaving 9 bases between them. This chain's CDR3 is CASRDELETQYF. CDR3 nucleotides: TGTGCCAGCAGGGACGAACTAGAGACCCAGTACTTC.

This clonotype was found once. The chain recombines TRBV10-3 with TRBJ2-1; the D gene is possibly TRBD2 (5 bases). Germline CDR1 ENHRY, CDR2 SYGVKD. V lost 8 bases, J lost 8 bases, and 19 bases lay in between. The CDR3 covers 14 residues. The CDR3 is CAIRLTGTSHEQFF. CDR3 in DNA: TGTGCCATCCGATTGACGGGAACCTCCCATGAGCAGTTCTTC.

J is TRBJ2-2 and V is TRBV6-2 or TRBV6-3; D perhaps matches TRBD2 (7 bases). CDR1 is MNHEY and CDR2 is SVGEGT in the germline V gene. The V end was cut by 6 bases, the J end by 5 bases, with 16 bases between. This CDR3 is built from 15 residues. The CDR3 nucleotides are TGTGCCAGCAGCCCCGGGGGGCAGATTACCGGGGAGCTGTTTTTT. Translated: CASSPGGQITGELFF.

The chain uses TRBV15 and TRBJ2-1, with TRBD2 matching over 12 bases. Germline values: CDR1 LNHNV, CDR2 YYDKDF (reference sequence). CDR3 length: 16 residues. V dropped 0 bases and J dropped 7; count of bases not matched to a gene: 4. The CDR3 DNA reads as TGTGCCACCAGCAGAGATCTAGCGGGAGGGTTGAATGAGCAGTTCTTC. It specifies CATSRDLAGGLNEQFF.

The chain has TRBV5-4 and TRBJ2-5, with TRBD1 matching 10 bases. The germline CDR1 and CDR2 sequences are SGHNT and YYREEE (reference sequence). J was trimmed by 2 bases and V by 3 bases; bases with no gene match: 1. The CDR3 totals 14 residues. This CDR3 reads CASSWDRGQETQYF. In nucleotides, the CDR3 is TGTGCCAGCAGCTGGGACAGGGGACAAGAGACCCAGTACTTC.

This sequence joins TRBV27 and TRBJ2-7; D uncertain. V was cut by 2 bases and J by 0 bases, with 5 bases left in between. The CDR3 spans 13 residues. CDR1 MNHEY and CDR2 SMNVEV come from the germline V gene (reference sequence). The CDR3 DNA is TGTGCCAGCAGTTTAAAGTACTCCTACGAGCAGTACTTC. Encoded protein: CASSLKYSYEQYF.